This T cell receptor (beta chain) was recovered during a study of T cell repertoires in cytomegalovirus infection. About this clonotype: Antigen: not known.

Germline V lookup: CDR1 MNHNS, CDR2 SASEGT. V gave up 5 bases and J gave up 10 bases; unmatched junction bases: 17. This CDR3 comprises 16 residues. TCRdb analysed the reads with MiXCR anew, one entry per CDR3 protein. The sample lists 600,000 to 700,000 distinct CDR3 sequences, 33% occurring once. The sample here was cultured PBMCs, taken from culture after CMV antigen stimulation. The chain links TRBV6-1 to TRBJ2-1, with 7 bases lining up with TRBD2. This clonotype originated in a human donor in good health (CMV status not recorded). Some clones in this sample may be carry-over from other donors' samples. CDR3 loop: CASSSASGLGRGEQFF. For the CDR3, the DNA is TGTGCCAGCAGTTCGGCTAGCGGTCTTGGGAGAGGGGAGCAGTTCTTC.